The rows below give T cell receptor beta chains drawn from one sample of a study of blood T cell repertoires in COVID-19. Data came from immunoSEQ multiplex PCR; TCRdb stores just in-frame clones and leaves some out. The sample has under 250,000 clones, roughly nine tenths seen once. Sequenced material: peripheral blood. The receptors derive from a man in his sixties with acute or convalescent COVID-19. Each CDR3 is given without its conserved first and last residue. D genes are given only for firm matches.

J gene	V gene	D gene	CDR3 protein
TRBJ1-6	TRBV5-4	.	ASSLGQGSRNSPLH
TRBJ1-5	TRBV6-2/TRBV6-3	.	ASSYDQALGNQPQH
TRBJ1-5	TRBV27	TRBD1	ASSRRSGTGDQPQH
TRBJ2-7	TRBV19	TRBD2	ASKGLAGTSYEQY
TRBJ2-4	TRBV3-1/TRBV3-2	TRBD1	ASSQDVGTGENIQY
TRBJ1-5	TRBV9	TRBD1	ASSAPLGQGAFRQPQH
TRBJ2-1	TRBV19	TRBD2	ASSQRESEQF
TRBJ2-3	TRBV10-3	TRBD2	AISEPAGASGSGTDTQY
TRBJ2-5	TRBV19	TRBD2	ASSIDGGVRETQY
TRBJ2-1	TRBV6-5	.	ASSYPGLLTEQF
TRBJ2-7	TRBV13	.	ASSTYGGDEQY
TRBJ2-5	TRBV7-2	TRBD1	ASSSEDRGRETQY
TRBJ2-1	TRBV28	TRBD1	ASSQTGTGYNEQF
TRBJ1-4	TRBV6-5	.	ASSLGQLTNEKLF
TRBJ2-7	TRBV28	.	ASSFPGSYEQY
TRBJ1-2	TRBV6-5	.	ASSYLGGLNYGYT
TRBJ2-7	TRBV7-9	.	ASSLYAGSLRYEQY
TRBJ2-5	TRBV5-4	.	ASSFRGTQETQY
TRBJ2-7	TRBV7-8	TRBD1	ASSAYVRGPYEQY
TRBJ2-5	TRBV4-1	.	ASSQDGDTQVQETQY
TRBJ1-5	TRBV30	.	AWSATGSQPQH
TRBJ1-5	TRBV19	.	ASSMIGGRQPQH
TRBJ2-2	TRBV30	TRBD1	AWSVPTGQGPGELF
TRBJ2-3	TRBV29-1	TRBD2	SANRGLAGGDTQY
TRBJ1-1	TRBV6-5	.	ASRRLPSGTEAF
TRBJ2-1	TRBV7-7	.	ASSLGTGRNEQF
TRBJ2-7	TRBV27	TRBD1	ASSLIPPRGQSFPEY
TRBJ1-1	TRBV7-9	.	ASSHTSAGGAEAF
TRBJ2-7	TRBV27	.	ASSRLQDYEQY
TRBJ2-3	TRBV11-2	TRBD2	ASSPLAGGFTDTQY
TRBJ1-5	TRBV12-5	.	ASGSPRGNQPQH
TRBJ2-7	TRBV6-2/TRBV6-3	TRBD2	ASSYPGTSGSYEQY
TRBJ2-1	TRBV6-5	TRBD2	ASSSGRGAYNEQF
TRBJ1-1	TRBV30	TRBD1	AWSEGTVNTEAF
TRBJ1-1	TRBV6-1	.	ASSEGTANTEAF
TRBJ1-2	TRBV28	TRBD1	ASRPTRPGQGLWGYT
TRBJ1-2	TRBV19	.	ASSIDRTSRGGYGYT
TRBJ1-1	TRBV6-6	.	ASTDWQGLNTEAF
TRBJ2-7	TRBV6-2/TRBV6-3	.	ASSYSGRGVSYEQY
TRBJ2-7	TRBV10-3	TRBD2	AISSSGGYEQY
TRBJ2-1	TRBV11-2	TRBD2	ASSLDPAGDNEQF
TRBJ2-7	TRBV29-1	.	SVDGLADEQY
TRBJ2-1	TRBV18	.	ASSPMTAQGSYNEQF
TRBJ2-4	TRBV6-5	TRBD1	ASSSPGQGRENIQY
TRBJ2-7	TRBV6-5	TRBD1	ASSTVGTGSLEQY